Shown below are 22 T cell receptor beta chains from a single sample sequenced in a study of blood T cell repertoires in COVID-19. The assay was immunoSEQ multiplex PCR, and TCRdb's table has in-frame clones only and misses some. The repertoire holds roughly 260,000 clones, with approximately 90% as singletons. Material: peripheral blood. The source is a woman aged 40 to 50 with acute or convalescent COVID-19.

V is TRBV28 and J is TRBJ1-6; 9 bases map to TRBD1. V lost 2 bases to trimming and J lost 9 bases; unmatched junction nucleotides: 8. Germline loops: CDR1 MDHEN, CDR2 SYDVKM. The CDR3 has 16 residues. CDR3 residues: CASSLSGTGFRSPLHF. The CDR3 bases are TGTGCCAGCAGTTTAAGCGGGACAGGGTTCCGTTCACCCCTCCACTTT.

In this sample, this clone turned up a few times. This rearrangement joins TRBV5-4 to TRBJ2-5, with 7 bases aligning to TRBD2. The trim removed 1 base at V and 4 bases at J, leaving 7 bases unmatched. Per germline, CDR1 SGHNT and CDR2 YYREEE (reference sequence). CDR3 size: 15 residues. The DNA of the CDR3 is TGTGCCAGCAGCTTGCCAGGGAGGGGCGGAGAGACCCAGTACTTC. It is translated as CASSLPGRGGETQYF.

V is TRBV3-1 (or the pseudogene TRBV3-2) and J is TRBJ2-5; 10 bases are shared with TRBD2. From germline, CDR1 is LGHDT and CDR2 YNNKEL (reference sequence). The length of the CDR3 is 17 residues. Unmatched junction bases numbered 9, after V lost 0 bases and J lost 5 bases. CDR3 sequence reads: CASSQDLVAGGGETQYF. Here the CDR3 DNA reads TGTGCCAGCAGCCAAGATCTTGTAGCGGGGGGCGGTGAGACCCAGTACTTC.

This clone appeared a single time. This chain links TRBV10-3 with TRBJ1-1, with a tentative D call TRBD1 (5 bases). V was cut by 4 bases and J by 7 bases, with 10 bases left in between. This CDR3 has 12 amino acids. In germline, CDR1 is ENHRY, CDR2 SYGVKD. DNA for the CDR3: TGTGCCATCAGTGTGGGGCGGCATGAAGCTTTCTTT. Encoded protein: CAISVGRHEAFF.

The chain uses TRBV24-1 and TRBJ2-7; possibly TRBD2 for D (5 bases). Germline V CDR1 and CDR2: KGHDR, SFDVKD. The CDR3 length is 17 residues. V lost 3 bases to trimming and J lost 2 bases, with 19 bases between them. As DNA, the CDR3 is TGTGCCACCAGTGATCCCCCCAGGCAGGAGGCCCCCTACGAGCAGTACGTC. Amino acids: CATSDPPRQEAPYEQYV.

V and J are TRBV10-3 and TRBJ1-2, with 11 positions matching TRBD1. CDR3 size: 18 residues. With V trimmed by 6 bases and J by 3 bases, 15 bases remained unmatched. Germline CDR1 ENHRY, CDR2 SYGVKD. The CDR3 protein is CAIRLHKAPGQGDYGYTF. CDR3 nucleotides: TGTGCCATCAGACTGCATAAGGCTCCGGGACAGGGGGACTATGGCTACACCTTC.

J is TRBJ1-1 and V is TRBV29-1; D unclear. Germline CDR1 reads SQVTM; CDR2 reads ANQGSEA. This CDR3 contains 11 residues. Trimming took off 5 bases at V and 6 bases at J, with 10 bases between the two ends. The CDR3 here is CSVKPTSEAFF. CDR3 in DNA: TGCAGCGTTAAACCTACCTCTGAAGCTTTCTTT. Drawing the rest from reference TRBV29-1 and TRBJ1-1, the complete variable domain is SAVISQKPSRDICQRGTSLTIQCQVDSQVTMMFWYRQQPGQSLTLIATANQGSEATYESGFVIDKFPISRPNLTFSTLTVSNMSPEDSSIYLCSVKPTSEAFFGQGTRLTVV.

The chain couples TRBV6-1 to TRBJ1-6; D possibly corresponds to TRBD1 (6 bases). CDR3 length: 15 residues. CDR1 MNHNS and CDR2 SASEGT come from the germline V gene. The V end was cut by 2 bases, the J end by 6 bases, with 11 bases between. CDR3: CASSEMSGVNSPLHF. The DNA of the CDR3 is TGTGCCAGCAGTGAAATGTCAGGGGTTAATTCACCCCTCCACTTT.

This clone has a single count. This chain links TRBV5-4 with TRBJ1-2; 8 bases align to TRBD1. This CDR3 region has 15 residues. With V trimmed by 7 bases and J by 2 bases, 10 bases remained unmatched. CDR1 is SGHNT, CDR2 YYREEE, per germline (reference sequence). CDR3 in DNA: TGTGCCAGCCAAAGCCGTCAGGGGGCAAACTATGGCTACACCTTC. Translation gives CASQSRQGANYGYTF.

The chain couples TRBV28 to TRBJ2-7; a weak D match, TRBD1 (6 bases). V was cut by 7 bases and J by 4 bases, with 17 bases left in between. CDR3 length equals 14 residues. Germline V gene sequence: CDR1 MDHEN, CDR2 SYDVKM. CDR3 sequence reads: CASTRGRGKYEQYV. DNA of the CDR3: TGTGCCAGCACTAGGGGCAGGGGCAAATACGAGCAGTACGTC.

With regard to this clone: The CDR3 end shows no conserved phenylalanine or tryptophan, and so a read error is likely. The DNA is omitted, as the CDR3 cannot be located on it reliably, and the CDR3 follows TCRdb's listing. This sequence joins TRBV11-2 and TRBJ2-7; the table's D gene call, TRBD1, was not cross checked with the DNA. The CDR3 is 12 amino acids long, termini counted. The germline V gene encodes CDR1 SGHAT and CDR2 FQNNGV. The CDR3 here is CASSLYGQGLGI.

CDR3 DNA sequence: TGTGCCAGCTCACCGACTTACACAGATACGCAGTATTTT. Protein product: CASSPTYTDTQYF. The rearrangement joins TRBV18 to TRBJ2-3; D is ambiguous. V lost 3 bases and J 2 bases, leaving 6 bases between the germline ends. Per the germline V gene, CDR1 is KGHSH and CDR2 is LQKENI. The CDR3 spans 13 residues.

The V gene is TRBV6-1, the J gene TRBJ1-2; D is uncertain. This CDR3 is 15 amino acids long. Trimming removed 3 bases at V and 8 bases at J, with 19 bases between. Germline assignment: CDR1 MNHNS and CDR2 SASEGT. Here the CDR3 reads CASSDAERPGSGYTF. The CDR3 DNA is TGTGCCAGCAGTGACGCCGAGAGGCCGGGGAGCGGCTACACCTTC.

This sequence joins TRBV5-5 and TRBJ2-1, with TRBD1 matching over 9 bases. The CDR3 covers 14 residues. Germline V gene sequence: CDR1 SGHKS, CDR2 YYEKEE (reference sequence). Losses at the gene ends were 1 base for V and 7 bases for J; bases not matched to a gene: 3. The CDR3 protein is CASSLTGGENEQFF. The CDR3 DNA sequence: TGTGCCAGCAGCTTGACAGGGGGCGAAAATGAGCAGTTCTTC.

The chain couples TRBV5-1 to TRBJ2-7; D is possibly TRBD2 (5 bases). Deletions cut 0 bases from V and 5 bases from J, with 9 bases between. The germline V gene has CDR1 SGHRS and CDR2 YFSETQ. The CDR3 covers 13 residues. The DNA of the CDR3 is TGCGCCAGCAGCTTGGATGAGGGTCACGAGCAGTACGTC. Encoded protein: CASSLDEGHEQYV.

The chain is built from TRBV3-1 (or the pseudogene TRBV3-2) and TRBJ1-2; TRBD1 agrees at 9 bases. J lost 4 bases, V lost 3 bases, and 3 bases had no gene match. The germline V gene encodes CDR1 LGHDT and CDR2 YNNKEL (reference sequence). CDR3 length equals 14 residues. The CDR3 sequence is CASSQGQGSYGYTF. The DNA for the CDR3 is TGTGCCAGCAGCCAGGGACAGGGAAGCTATGGCTACACCTTC.

This clone has only one observation. The DNA for the CDR3 is TGTGCCAGCAGCGCCTTAAGGCAGGGGATTCGTAGCTATGGCTACACCTTC. Protein: CASSALRQGIRSYGYTF. The chain combines TRBV11-2 with TRBJ1-2; tentatively, D is TRBD1 (6 bases). Trimming cost V 5 bases and J 4 bases, with 23 bases left between them. Germline CDR1 reads SGHAT; CDR2 reads FQNNGV. The CDR3 sequence is 17 residues long.

This chain links TRBV21-1 with TRBJ1-6. TRBV21-1 is assigned pseudogene status. The CDR3 consists of 16 residues. CDR3 loop: CASSMVRMGGGSPLHF. CDR3 sequence (DNA): TGTGCCAGCAGCATGGTCAGAATGGGTGGCGGTTCACCCCTCCACTTT.

The chain links TRBV5-5 to TRBJ2-7, with unresolved D. V lost 2 bases and J 4 bases, leaving 10 bases between the germline ends. This CDR3 is built from 13 residues. CDR1 and CDR2 (germline): SGHKS, YYEKEE (reference sequence). The CDR3 nucleotides read TGTGCCAGCAGCTTTGGAGAGTTTTACGAGCAGTACGTC. Its protein product is CASSFGEFYEQYV.

The rearrangement links TRBV6-2 or TRBV6-3 to TRBJ2-3; 9 bases map to TRBD2. Germline lookup yields CDR1 MNHEY and CDR2 SVGEGT. The V gene end was trimmed by 6 bases and the J gene end by 0 bases; junction bases not matched to a gene: 4. The CDR3 loop spans 15 amino acids. This CDR3 reads CASSPSGVSTDTQYF. Written as DNA, the CDR3 is TGTGCCAGCAGCCCTAGCGGGGTAAGCACAGATACGCAGTATTTT.

The V gene is TRBV11-2, the J gene TRBJ1-3, with 7 bases identical to TRBD1. V lost 5 bases and J lost 2; bases outside the gene matches: 9. The germline V gene encodes CDR1 SGHAT and CDR2 FQNNGV. The CDR3 contains 16 residues. Here the CDR3 reads CASSLRQGGPGNTIYF. Here the CDR3 DNA reads TGTGCCAGCAGCCTCCGACAGGGAGGCCCTGGAAACACCATATATTTT.

The chain uses TRBV5-4 and TRBJ2-3; 12 nucleotides match TRBD2. The CDR3 has 15 residues. The germline V gene encodes CDR1 SGHNT and CDR2 YYREEE (reference sequence). Germline trimming cut 2 bases from V and 9 bases from J; bases unmatched to any gene: 7. This chain's CDR3 is CASSFTSGTSGTQYF. The DNA for the CDR3 is TGTGCCAGCAGCTTCACCTCCGGGACTAGCGGGACGCAGTATTTT.